This TCR beta chain was sequenced during a study of T cells after yellow fever vaccination. Germline V CDR1 and CDR2: MNHEY, SVGAGI. The CDR3 spans 13 residues. Trimming left V 2 bases short and J 6 bases short, with 7 bases between. MiXCR, applied by TCRdb to the 5' RACE reads, yields one record per CDR3 protein. The table includes 150,000 to 200,000 distinct CDR3 sequences, around 9.7% detected once. This TCR derives from a man aged 18 to 30 who received the YFV17D yellow fever vaccine. Sequencing was performed on CD8+ T cells sorted from PBMCs, taken 45 days after the yellow fever booster vaccination. V is TRBV6-5 and J is TRBJ2-2; a weak D match, TRBD1 (5 bases). In nucleotides, the CDR3 is TGTGCCAGCAGTTACAAGGGGTCCGGGGAGCTGTTTTTT. Translation: CASSYKGSGELFF.